This T cell receptor (beta chain) appears in the sequencing data of a study of OX40 agonist ivuxolimab in advanced cancers. As for this clone: Its antigen is not known.

V shed 3 bases and J 4 bases; nucleotides not matched to a gene: 9. The CDR3 consists of 16 residues. Per the germline V gene, CDR1 is SGHRS and CDR2 is YFSETQ. Profiling relied on immunoSEQ multiplex PCR, and the TCRdb table lists in-frame clones only, not all of them. The repertoire consists of about 32,000 clones, with approximately 90% occurring once and the leading ten covering 4.5% to 5%. Overall study results and limits: Compared with CD4+, CD8+ T cells on average had more expanded clones.

This TCR came from an adult with an advanced solid tumor such as melanoma, head and neck, liver or kidney cancer. The J gene is TRBJ1-1, the V gene TRBV5-1, with 10 bases identical to TRBD1. The source was CD4+ or CD8+ T cells sorted from blood, collected in a trial of the OX40 agonist ivuxolimab. CDR3 in DNA: TGCGCCAGCAGCTGGGACAGGGGTGGTCGTGGCACTGAAGCTTTCTTT. Protein: CASSWDRGGRGTEAFF.